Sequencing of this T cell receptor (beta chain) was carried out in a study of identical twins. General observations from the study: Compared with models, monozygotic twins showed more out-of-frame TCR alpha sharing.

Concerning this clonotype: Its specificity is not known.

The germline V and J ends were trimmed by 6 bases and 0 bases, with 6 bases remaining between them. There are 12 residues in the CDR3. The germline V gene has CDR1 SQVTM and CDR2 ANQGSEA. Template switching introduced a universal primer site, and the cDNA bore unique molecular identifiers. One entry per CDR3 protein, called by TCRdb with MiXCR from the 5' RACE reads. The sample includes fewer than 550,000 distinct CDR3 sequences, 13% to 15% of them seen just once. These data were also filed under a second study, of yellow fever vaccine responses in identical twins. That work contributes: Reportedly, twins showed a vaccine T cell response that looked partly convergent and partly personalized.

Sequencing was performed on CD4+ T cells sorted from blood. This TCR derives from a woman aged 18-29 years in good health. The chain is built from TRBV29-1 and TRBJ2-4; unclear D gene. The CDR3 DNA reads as TGCAGCGTCCCGGGAGCCAAAAACATTCAGTACTTC. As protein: CSVPGAKNIQYF. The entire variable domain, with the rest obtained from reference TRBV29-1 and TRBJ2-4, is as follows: SAVISQKPSRDICQRGTSLTIQCQVDSQVTMMFWYRQQPGQSLTLIATANQGSEATYESGFVIDKFPISRPNLTFSTLTVSNMSPEDSSIYLCSVPGAKNIQYFGAGTRLSVL.